Reported below is one TCR beta chain. The assay was immunoSEQ multiplex PCR, and TCRdb's table has in-frame clones only and misses some. Here the sample spans about 300,000 clones, over 75% being singletons. Germline V gene lookup returns CDR1 WNHNN and CDR2 SYGVQD (reference sequence). Trimming pared 8 bases from V and 3 bases from J, leaving 14 bases between. The CDR3 spans 13 residues. This sample is drawn from a study of blood T cell repertoires in COVID-19. Study-level background: Sample material is recorded as cDNA or gDNA derived from T cells, B-cell-depleted T cells, or PBMCs.

Sequenced: PBMCs or T cells enriched from blood (not recorded which). The chain carries TRBV10-1 and TRBJ2-7, with a weak D call TRBD2 (5 bases). This clonotype originated in a man aged 30 to 45 who had recovered from COVID-19. CDR3: CASHKNGGYEQYF. DNA for the CDR3: TGCGCCAGCCACAAGAACGGAGGCTACGAGCAGTACTTC.